This is a list of T cell receptor beta chains from one sample in a study of shared clonotypes between healthy human individuals. Method: immunoSEQ multiplex PCR; TCRdb's copy keeps in-frame clones and lacks some. Of about 1.5 million clones listed, around 97% are singletons. The sequenced sample consisted of naive CD4+ T cells sorted from blood. Receptor source: a man aged 25 to 40 in good health. CDR3s leave out the opening cysteine and the closing phenylalanine or tryptophan.

CDR3	V	J
ASTSYNEQF	TRBV5-3	TRBJ2-1
AWTPLAKNIQY	TRBV30	TRBJ2-4
SVDNFPGETQY	TRBV29-1	TRBJ2-5
ASSLGASTDTQY	TRBV28	TRBJ2-3
ASPSGTVPNTQY	TRBV7-9	TRBJ2-3
ASSADRGGRETQY	TRBV9	TRBJ2-5
ASSLGWGGQDTQY	TRBV11-3	TRBJ2-3
ASRVLGAQGTTGELF	TRBV23-1	TRBJ2-2
ATSRDSSSSAF	TRBV15	TRBJ1-1
ASSSDAGWNEQF	TRBV5-4	TRBJ2-1
ASSSMDADTQY	TRBV5-1	TRBJ2-3
ASSYPLAGNTGELF	TRBV6-6	TRBJ2-2
ASSLEGWDRQPYEQY	TRBV5-4	TRBJ2-7
ASAGDNDNEQF	TRBV5-1	TRBJ2-1
ATSQTGQNNQPQH	TRBV15	TRBJ1-5
AISASINSYEQY	TRBV10-3	TRBJ2-7
AISGGYEQY	TRBV10-3	TRBJ2-7
ASSPLAGGDEQF	TRBV18	TRBJ2-1
ASSRGWGFAGTSNTGELF	TRBV5-1	TRBJ2-2
ASSTGTYQETQY	TRBV27	TRBJ2-5
ASSHRGQFTEAF	TRBV11-2	TRBJ1-1
ASSTDRDYGYT	TRBV19	TRBJ1-2
ASSLTGTSGETQY	TRBV5-1	TRBJ2-5
AWSVGDFGGLF	TRBV30	TRBJ2-2
ASSLDFYESSYEQY	TRBV5-6	TRBJ2-7
ASSLGSVGETF	TRBV5-6	TRBJ1-1
ASSLGGASYEQY	TRBV5-4	TRBJ2-7
ASSLTRPGQGYNEQF	TRBV5-1	TRBJ2-1
ASNPDSVNTEAF	TRBV2	TRBJ1-1
ASSLVWDGEQF	TRBV11-2	TRBJ2-1
ASSKTSGRASQETQY	TRBV2	TRBJ2-5
ASSLGPAGTTDTQY	TRBV5-1	TRBJ2-3
ASSYKGGEQF	TRBV6-5	TRBJ2-1
ASSPGANQPQH	TRBV19	TRBJ1-5
ASSHNWAGRVLT	TRBV7-9	TRBJ2-6
ASSQDFWTSGSNEQF	TRBV4-1	TRBJ2-1
ASSYSELGYEQY	TRBV6-6	TRBJ2-7
SVSGSNEKLF	TRBV29-1	TRBJ1-4
ASSVADRDYGYT	TRBV9	TRBJ1-2
ASSLFRDEQF	TRBV11-2	TRBJ2-1
ASSQRPGTEANYGYT	TRBV11-3	TRBJ1-2
ASSLVSGWNTGELF	TRBV7-3	TRBJ2-2
ASSSLADSYNEQF	TRBV5-1	TRBJ2-1
ASSIQGGYSNQPQH	TRBV5-6	TRBJ1-5
ASSFDRLAESYEQY	TRBV5-1	TRBJ2-7
ASSSPTGSSYNEQF	TRBV6-5	TRBJ2-1
ASSLVGYQETQY	TRBV5-6	TRBJ2-5
ASSLWQASEQY	TRBV11-2	TRBJ2-7
ASSWGLENTGELF	TRBV5-1	TRBJ2-2
ASSGGTSSYNEQF	TRBV7-3	TRBJ2-1
ASSLVQEGYEQY	TRBV7-6	TRBJ2-7
AIRPRGIEGDEQF	TRBV10-3	TRBJ2-1
ASSRTSGYNTGELF	TRBV14	TRBJ2-2
ASRSSGGLLSYNEQF	TRBV28	TRBJ2-1
ASSLDDQPQH	TRBV5-4	TRBJ1-5